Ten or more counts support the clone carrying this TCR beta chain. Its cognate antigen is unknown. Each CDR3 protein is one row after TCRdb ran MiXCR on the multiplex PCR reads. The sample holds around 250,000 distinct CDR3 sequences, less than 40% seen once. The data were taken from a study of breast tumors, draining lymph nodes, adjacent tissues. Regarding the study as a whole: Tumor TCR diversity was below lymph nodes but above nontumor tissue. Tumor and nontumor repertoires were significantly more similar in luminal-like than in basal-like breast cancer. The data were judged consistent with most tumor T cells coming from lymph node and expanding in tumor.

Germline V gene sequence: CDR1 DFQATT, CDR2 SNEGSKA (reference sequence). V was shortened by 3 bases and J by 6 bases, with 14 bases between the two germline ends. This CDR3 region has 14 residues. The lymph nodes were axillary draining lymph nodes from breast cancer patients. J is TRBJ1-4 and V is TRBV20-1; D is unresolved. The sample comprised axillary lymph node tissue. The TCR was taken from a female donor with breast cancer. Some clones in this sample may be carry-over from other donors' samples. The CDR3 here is CSASTSQNYEKLFF. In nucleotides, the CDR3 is TGCAGTGCTAGTACCTCTCAGAACTATGAAAAACTGTTTTTT.